Listed below are T cell receptor beta chains from one sample, sequenced in a study of vaccination effects on CD4 cells after COVID-19. Some clones are missing from TCRdb's copy, which holds only in-frame ones; the method was immunoSEQ multiplex PCR. The sample lists about 41,000 clones; roughly 70% were seen once. These receptors' targets are unknown. The sample was CD4+ T cells from PBMCs cultured with HCoV-OC43 spike peptides, taken before COVID-19 vaccination. The origin of the receptors is a human donor who received a COVID-19 vaccine. CDR3s include the opening cysteine and the closing phenylalanine or tryptophan. Fields, in order: V gene, J gene, D gene, clone size, CDR3 protein, CDR3 DNA. A D gene is named only where the DNA matches it firmly. Expanded clones get a size class; other rows say once, few or many, or leave the size out.

TRBV21-1	TRBJ1-1	.	.	CASSKGGGGVPDTEAFF	TGTGCCAGCAGCAAAGGGGGAGGGGGCGTCCCGGACACTGAAGCTTTCTTT
TRBV30	TRBJ1-4	.	.	CAWRRIAGRSEKLFF	TGTGCCTGGAGGAGGATTGCGGGGCGGTCGGAAAAACTGTTTTTT
TRBV27	TRBJ2-1	.	.	CASSLRTPYTYNEQFF	TGTGCCAGCAGCCTAAGGACTCCATATACCTACAATGAGCAGTTCTTC
TRBV11-2	TRBJ1-2	.	.	CASSLDPANYGYTF	TGTGCCAGCAGCTTAGATCCGGCTAACTATGGCTACACCTTC
TRBV2	TRBJ1-1	.	.	CASSEMEAEWTEAFF	TGTGCCAGCAGTGAGATGGAGGCCGAGTGGACTGAAGCTTTCTTT
TRBV29-1	TRBJ1-1	.	few	CSVELNTEAFF	TGCAGCGTTGAACTGAACACTGAAGCTTTCTTT
TRBV9	TRBJ2-7	.	.	CASSVGLVQGTEQYF	TGTGCCAGCAGCGTAGGCCTTGTACAGGGTACCGAGCAGTACTTC
TRBV12-3/TRBV12-4	TRBJ1-1	.	once	CASSLLNTEAFF	TGTGCCAGCAGTTTACTGAACACTGAAGCTTTCTTT
TRBV28	TRBJ1-6	TRBD1	.	CASSSSGGFSYNSPLHF	TGTGCCAGCAGTTCCTCAGGGGGCTTCTCCTATAATTCACCCCTCCACTTT
TRBV10-3	TRBJ1-1	.	.	CAISERAVRGQTTEAFF	TGTGCCATCAGTGAGAGGGCAGTCCGGGGGCAGACCACTGAAGCTTTCTTT
TRBV11-2	TRBJ1-1	.	.	CASSLERGAGTEAFF	TGTGCCAGCAGCTTAGAGCGGGGGGCAGGCACTGAAGCTTTCTTT
TRBV6-5	TRBJ1-2	.	.	CASSPPHVGYTF	TGTGCCAGCTCCCCCCCCCATGTGGGCTACACCTTC
TRBV20-1	TRBJ1-1	.	.	CSAPMNTEAFF	TGCAGTGCCCCCATGAACACTGAAGCTTTCTTT
TRBV6-2/TRBV6-3	TRBJ2-7	.	.	CASSYSADSPYEQYF	TGTGCCAGCAGTTACTCGGCGGACAGTCCCTACGAGCAGTACTTC
TRBV25-1	TRBJ2-7	.	large	CASSPYGTIYEQYF	TGTGCCAGCAGTCCATATGGGACAATCTACGAGCAGTACTTC
TRBV20-1	TRBJ2-7	.	.	CSASIGEQYF	TGCAGTGCCAGTATCGGCGAGCAGTACTTC
TRBV5-4	TRBJ1-1	TRBD1	.	CASSPGLTGLNTEAFF	TGTGCCAGCAGCCCCGGCTTGACAGGGCTGAACACTGAAGCTTTCTTT
TRBV30	TRBJ1-4	.	.	CAWKGKTATNEKLFF	TGTGCCTGGAAGGGAAAGACAGCAACTAATGAAAAACTGTTTTTT
TRBV6-5	TRBJ2-2	.	.	CASRAGMNTGELFF	TGTGCCAGCAGAGCCGGGATGAACACCGGGGAGCTGTTTTTT
TRBV6-2/TRBV6-3	TRBJ2-2	TRBD1	few	CASSYGQGWTGELFF	TGTGCCAGCAGTTATGGACAGGGATGGACCGGGGAGCTGTTTTTT
TRBV19	TRBJ1-1	.	.	CASGRQNTEAFF	TGTGCCAGCGGACGGCAGAACACTGAAGCTTTCTTT
TRBV6-6	TRBJ1-6	.	.	CASSDRFQNNSPLHF	TGTGCCAGCAGTGACAGGTTCCAGAATAATTCACCCCTCCACTTT
TRBV28	TRBJ1-2	TRBD1	.	CASSKGQGHYGYTF	TGTGCCAGCAGTAAGGGACAGGGTCATTATGGCTACACCTTC
TRBV9	TRBJ2-7	TRBD1	.	CASSVGGDRPYEQYF	TGTGCCAGCAGCGTAGGAGGGGACAGACCCTACGAGCAGTACTTC
TRBV6-5	TRBJ2-2	.	few	CASSYEGSGELFF	TGTGCCAGCAGTTACGAGGGCAGCGGGGAGCTGTTTTTT
TRBV30	TRBJ1-5	.	.	CAWSEEENQPQHF	TGTGCCTGGAGTGAAGAAGAAAATCAGCCCCAGCATTTT
TRBV10-3	TRBJ1-2	.	.	CAIRGGLRYGYTF	TGTGCCATCAGGGGGGGCCTTCGCTATGGCTACACCTTC
TRBV28	TRBJ2-5	.	.	CASSLLDGTIKETQYF	TGTGCCAGCAGTTTATTGGATGGGACAATAAAAGAGACCCAGTACTTC
TRBV6-1	TRBJ1-6	.	.	CASRLNSPLHF	TGTGCCAGCAGACTCAATTCACCCCTCCACTTT
TRBV7-8	TRBJ2-1	.	.	CASSLPYWVSYNEQFF	TGTGCCAGCAGCCTCCCCTACTGGGTCTCCTACAATGAGCAGTTCTTC
TRBV5-6	TRBJ1-1	TRBD1	.	CASSLGKQGAWTEAFF	TGTGCCAGCAGCTTGGGAAAACAGGGGGCTTGGACTGAAGCTTTCTTT
TRBV21-1	TRBJ2-7	.	few	CASSKVDSLFYEQYF	TGTGCCAGCAGCAAAGTAGACAGTCTATTCTACGAGCAGTACTTC
TRBV3-1/TRBV3-2	TRBJ2-1	.	.	CASSPLAEGAREQFF	TGTGCCAGCAGCCCCCTGGCGGAAGGGGCACGTGAGCAGTTCTTC
TRBV3-1/TRBV3-2	TRBJ1-2	TRBD1	.	CASSPWDSYGYTF	TGTGCCAGCAGCCCCTGGGACAGCTATGGCTACACCTTC
TRBV7-9	TRBJ2-3	.	few	CASSLFPGSFGTDTQYF	TGTGCCAGCAGCTTATTTCCAGGCTCTTTCGGTACAGATACGCAGTATTTT
TRBV10-3	TRBJ2-2	.	.	CAISEGHTGELFF	TGTGCCATCAGTGAGGGACACACCGGGGAGCTGTTTTTT
TRBV10-3	TRBJ2-7	.	.	CAISESLGLGSYEQYF	TGTGCCATCAGTGAGTCGCTTGGTCTTGGCTCCTACGAGCAGTACTTC
TRBV27	TRBJ1-6	.	.	CASSYTNSPLHF	TGTGCCAGCAGTTATACTAATTCACCCCTCCACTTT
TRBV6-5	TRBJ1-4	TRBD1	.	CASTATGTNEKLFF	TGTGCCAGCACTGCGACAGGGACTAATGAAAAACTGTTTTTT
TRBV5-5	TRBJ2-2	.	few	CASSLGGANTGELFF	TGTGCCAGCAGCTTAGGCGGAGCGAACACCGGGGAGCTGTTTTTT